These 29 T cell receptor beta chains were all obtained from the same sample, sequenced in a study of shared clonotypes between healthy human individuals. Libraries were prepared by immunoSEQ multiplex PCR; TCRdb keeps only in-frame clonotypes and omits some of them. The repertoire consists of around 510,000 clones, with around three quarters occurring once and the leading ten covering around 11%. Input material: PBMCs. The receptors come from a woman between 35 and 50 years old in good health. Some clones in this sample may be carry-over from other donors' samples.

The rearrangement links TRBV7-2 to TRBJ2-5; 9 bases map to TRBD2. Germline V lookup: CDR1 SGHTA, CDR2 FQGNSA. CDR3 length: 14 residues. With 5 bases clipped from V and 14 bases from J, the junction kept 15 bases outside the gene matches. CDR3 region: CASSHGVGGRGPYF. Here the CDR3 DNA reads TGTGCCAGCAGCCACGGGGTCGGCGGGAGGGGACCTTACTTC.

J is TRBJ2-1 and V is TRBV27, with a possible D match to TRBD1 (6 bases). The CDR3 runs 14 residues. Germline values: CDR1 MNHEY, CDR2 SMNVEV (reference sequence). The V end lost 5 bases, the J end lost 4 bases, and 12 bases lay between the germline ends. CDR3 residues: CASSTRDKYNEQFF. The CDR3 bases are TGTGCCAGCAGTACCCGGGACAAGTACAATGAGCAGTTCTTC.

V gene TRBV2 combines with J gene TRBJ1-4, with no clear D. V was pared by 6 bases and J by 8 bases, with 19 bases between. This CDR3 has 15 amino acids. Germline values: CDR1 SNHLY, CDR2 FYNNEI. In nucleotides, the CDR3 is TGTGCCAGCAGACAGAACCGGGCCAACATCGAAAAACTGTTTTTT. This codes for CASRQNRANIEKLFF.

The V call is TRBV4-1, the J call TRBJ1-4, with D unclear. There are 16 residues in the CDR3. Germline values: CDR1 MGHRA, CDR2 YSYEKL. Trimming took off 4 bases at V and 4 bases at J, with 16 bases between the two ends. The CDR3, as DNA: TGCGCCAGCAGCCGGGGAACAGACCCCTATAATGAAAAACTGTTTTTT. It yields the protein CASSRGTDPYNEKLFF.

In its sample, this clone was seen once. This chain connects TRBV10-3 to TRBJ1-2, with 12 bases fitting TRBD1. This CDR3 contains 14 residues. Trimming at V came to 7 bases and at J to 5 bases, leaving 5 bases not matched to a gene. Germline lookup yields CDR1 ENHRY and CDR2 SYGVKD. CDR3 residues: CAIKPGQGAYGYTF. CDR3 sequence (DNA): TGTGCCATCAAACCGGGACAGGGGGCTTATGGCTACACCTTC.

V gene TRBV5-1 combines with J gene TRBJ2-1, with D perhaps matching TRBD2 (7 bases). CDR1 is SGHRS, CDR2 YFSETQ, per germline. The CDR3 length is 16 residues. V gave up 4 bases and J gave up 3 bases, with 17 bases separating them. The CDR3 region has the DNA TGCGCCAGCAGCCCCTGGGGGAGGGGGAACTACAATGAGCAGTTCTTC. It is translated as CASSPWGRGNYNEQFF.

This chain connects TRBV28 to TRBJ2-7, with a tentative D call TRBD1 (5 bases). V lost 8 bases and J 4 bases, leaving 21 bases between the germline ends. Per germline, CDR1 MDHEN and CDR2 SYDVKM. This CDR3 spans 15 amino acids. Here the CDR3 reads CASQSNGAARYEQYF. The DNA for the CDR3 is TGTGCCAGCCAGTCTAATGGGGCGGCCCGTTACGAGCAGTACTTC.

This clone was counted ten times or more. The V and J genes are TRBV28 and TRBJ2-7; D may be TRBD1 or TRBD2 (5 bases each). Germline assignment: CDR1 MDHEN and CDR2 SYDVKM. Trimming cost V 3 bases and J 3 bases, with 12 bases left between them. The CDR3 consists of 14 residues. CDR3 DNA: TGTGCCAGCAGTTTTTGGAGCGGACACTACGAGCAGTACTTC. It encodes CASSFWSGHYEQYF.

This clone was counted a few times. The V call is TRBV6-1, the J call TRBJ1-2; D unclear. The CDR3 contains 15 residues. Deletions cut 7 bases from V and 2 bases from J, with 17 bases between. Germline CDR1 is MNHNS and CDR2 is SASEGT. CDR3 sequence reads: CASTPLSRGNYGYTF. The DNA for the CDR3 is TGTGCCAGCACCCCACTGTCGAGAGGGAACTATGGCTACACCTTC.

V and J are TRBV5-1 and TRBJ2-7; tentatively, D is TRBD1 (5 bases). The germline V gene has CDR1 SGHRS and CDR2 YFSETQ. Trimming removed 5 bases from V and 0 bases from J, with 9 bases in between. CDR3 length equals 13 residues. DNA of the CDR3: TGCGCCAGCAGAAAGGACAACTCCTACGAGCAGTACTTC. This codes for CASRKDNSYEQYF.

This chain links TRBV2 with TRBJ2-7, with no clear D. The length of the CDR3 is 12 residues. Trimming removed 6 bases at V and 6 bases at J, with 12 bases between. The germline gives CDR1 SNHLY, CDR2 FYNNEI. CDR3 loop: CASSQRLPEQYF. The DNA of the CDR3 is TGTGCCAGCAGCCAAAGACTCCCCGAGCAGTACTTC.

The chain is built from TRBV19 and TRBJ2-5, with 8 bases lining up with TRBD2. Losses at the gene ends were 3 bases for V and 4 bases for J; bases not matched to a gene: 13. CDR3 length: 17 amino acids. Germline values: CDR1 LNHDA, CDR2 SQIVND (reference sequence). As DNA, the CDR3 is TGTGCCAGTAGTATGGACGTAACGGGAGGGCCGGGAGAGACCCAGTACTTC. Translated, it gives CASSMDVTGGPGETQYF.

CDR3 sequence: CASSLGRTINYEQYF. The CDR3 DNA is TGTGCCAGCAGCTTAGGTAGGACCATTAACTACGAGCAGTACTTC. The chain has TRBV7-9 and TRBJ2-7; D is undetermined. The CDR3 consists of 15 residues. V shed 1 base and J shed 3 bases, with 13 bases lying between them. Germline V gene sequence: CDR1 SEHNR, CDR2 FQNEAQ (reference sequence).

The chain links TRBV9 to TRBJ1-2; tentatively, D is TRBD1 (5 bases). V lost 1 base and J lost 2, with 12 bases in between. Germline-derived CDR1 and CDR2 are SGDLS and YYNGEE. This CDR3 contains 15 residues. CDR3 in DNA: TGTGCCAGCAGCGTATCGACAGAATCAAACTATGGCTACACCTTC. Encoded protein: CASSVSTESNYGYTF.

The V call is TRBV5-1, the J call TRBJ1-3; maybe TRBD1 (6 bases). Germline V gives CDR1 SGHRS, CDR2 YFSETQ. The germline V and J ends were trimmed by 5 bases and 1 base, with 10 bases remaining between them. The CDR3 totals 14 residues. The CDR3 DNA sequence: TGCGCCAGCAGTCTAGGGGGGTCTGGAAACACCATATATTTT. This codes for CASSLGGSGNTIYF.

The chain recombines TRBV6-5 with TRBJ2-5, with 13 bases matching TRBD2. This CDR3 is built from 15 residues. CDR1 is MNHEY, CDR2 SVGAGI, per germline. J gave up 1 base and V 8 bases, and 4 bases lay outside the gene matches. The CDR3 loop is CASARTSGSQETQYF. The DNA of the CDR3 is TGTGCCAGCGCCCGGACTAGCGGGAGCCAAGAGACCCAGTACTTC.

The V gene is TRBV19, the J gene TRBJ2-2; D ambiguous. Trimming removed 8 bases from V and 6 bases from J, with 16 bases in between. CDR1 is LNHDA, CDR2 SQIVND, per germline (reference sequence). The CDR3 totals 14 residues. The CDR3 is CASGEVIWSGELFF. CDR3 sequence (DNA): TGTGCCAGTGGTGAGGTTATTTGGTCCGGGGAGCTGTTTTTT.

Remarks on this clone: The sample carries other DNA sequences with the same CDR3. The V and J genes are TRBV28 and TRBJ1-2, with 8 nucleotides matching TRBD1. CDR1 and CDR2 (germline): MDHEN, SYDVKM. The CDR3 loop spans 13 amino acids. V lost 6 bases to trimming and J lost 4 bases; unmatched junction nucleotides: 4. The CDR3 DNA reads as TGTGCCAGCAGCCTCGACAGGGGCTATGGCTACACCTTC. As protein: CASSLDRGYGYTF.

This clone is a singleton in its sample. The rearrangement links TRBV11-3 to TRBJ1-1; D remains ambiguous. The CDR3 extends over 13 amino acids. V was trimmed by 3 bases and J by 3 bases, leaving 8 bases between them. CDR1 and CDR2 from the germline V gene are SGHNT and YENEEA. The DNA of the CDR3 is TGTGCCAGCAGCTTGTACCAATACACTGAAGCTTTCTTT. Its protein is CASSLYQYTEAFF.

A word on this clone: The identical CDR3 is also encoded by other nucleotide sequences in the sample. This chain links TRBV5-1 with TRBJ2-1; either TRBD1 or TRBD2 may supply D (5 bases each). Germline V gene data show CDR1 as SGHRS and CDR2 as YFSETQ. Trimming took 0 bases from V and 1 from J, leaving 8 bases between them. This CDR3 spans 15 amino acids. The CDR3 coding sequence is TGCGCCAGCAGCTTGGGGGACCCTTCCTACAATGAGCAGTTCTTC. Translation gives CASSLGDPSYNEQFF.

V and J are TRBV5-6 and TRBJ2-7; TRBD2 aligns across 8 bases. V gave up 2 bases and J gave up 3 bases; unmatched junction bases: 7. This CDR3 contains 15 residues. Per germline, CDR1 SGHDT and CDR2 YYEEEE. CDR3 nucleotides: TGTGCCAGCAGCTTAGCGGGAGAGGTGGGCTACGAGCAGTACTTC. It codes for CASSLAGEVGYEQYF.

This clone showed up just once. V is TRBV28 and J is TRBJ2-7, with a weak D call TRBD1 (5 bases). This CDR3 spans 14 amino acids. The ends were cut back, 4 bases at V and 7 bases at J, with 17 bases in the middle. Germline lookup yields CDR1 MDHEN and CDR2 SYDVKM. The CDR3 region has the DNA TGTGCCAGCAGTTCGACGCAGGGCAGTGGTGAGCAGTACTTC. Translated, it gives CASSSTQGSGEQYF.

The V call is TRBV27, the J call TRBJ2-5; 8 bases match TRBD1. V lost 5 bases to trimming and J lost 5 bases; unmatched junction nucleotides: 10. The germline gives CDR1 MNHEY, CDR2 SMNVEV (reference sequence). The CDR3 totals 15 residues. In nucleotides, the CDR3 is TGTGCCAGCAGTACAAACCCCGACAGGGGCGAGACCCAGTACTTC. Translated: CASSTNPDRGETQYF.

CDR3 DNA: TGTGCCAGCAGTTTTGGGGGCACTGGCTACACCTTC. Translated: CASSFGGTGYTF. The genes are TRBV28 and TRBJ1-2; TRBD1 is a possible D gene (6 bases). Germline V lookup: CDR1 MDHEN, CDR2 SYDVKM. The CDR3 loop spans 12 amino acids. V shed 3 bases and J shed 7 bases, with 9 bases lying between them.

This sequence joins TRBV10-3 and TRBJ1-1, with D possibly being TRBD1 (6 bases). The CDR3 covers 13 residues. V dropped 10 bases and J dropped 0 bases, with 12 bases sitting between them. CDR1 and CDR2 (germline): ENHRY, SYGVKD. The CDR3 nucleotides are TGTGCCACCGGACAGACCATGAACACTGAAGCTTTCTTT. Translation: CATGQTMNTEAFF.

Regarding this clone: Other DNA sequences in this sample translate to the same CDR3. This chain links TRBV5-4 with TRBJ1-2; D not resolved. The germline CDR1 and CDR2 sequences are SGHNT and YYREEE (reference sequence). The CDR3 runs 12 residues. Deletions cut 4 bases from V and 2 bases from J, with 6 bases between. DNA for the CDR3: TGTGCCAGCAGCCTAACGAACTATGGCTACACCTTC. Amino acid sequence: CASSLTNYGYTF.

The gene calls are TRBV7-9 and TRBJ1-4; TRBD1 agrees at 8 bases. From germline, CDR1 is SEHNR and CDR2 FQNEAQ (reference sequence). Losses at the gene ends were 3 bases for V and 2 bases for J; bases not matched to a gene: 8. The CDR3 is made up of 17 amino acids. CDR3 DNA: TGTGCCAGCAGCTTCTATGGGACAGGTCTTACTAATGAAAAACTGTTTTTT. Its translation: CASSFYGTGLTNEKLFF. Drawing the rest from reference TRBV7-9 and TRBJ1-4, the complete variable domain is DTGVSQNPRHKITKRGQNVTFRCDPISEHNRLYWYRQTLGQGPEFLTYFQNEAQLEKSRLLSDRFSAERPKGSFSTLEIQRTEQGDSAMYLCASSFYGTGLTNEKLFFGSGTQLSVL.

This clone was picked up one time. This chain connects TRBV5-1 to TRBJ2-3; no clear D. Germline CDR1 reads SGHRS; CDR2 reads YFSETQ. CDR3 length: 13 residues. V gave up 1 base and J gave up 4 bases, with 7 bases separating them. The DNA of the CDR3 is TGCGCCAGCAGCTTGTCCGCACCAGATACGCAGTATTTT. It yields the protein CASSLSAPDTQYF.

CDR3 sequence (DNA): TGTGCCACCAGCATGGGGGGCTCGTACGAGCAGTACTTC. Protein: CATSMGGSYEQYF. This chain uses TRBV15 with TRBJ2-7; D might be TRBD1 or TRBD2, each matching 6 bases. The germline CDR1 and CDR2 sequences are LNHNV and YYDKDF (reference sequence). V lost 4 bases and J lost 4, with 11 bases in between. This CDR3 contains 13 residues.